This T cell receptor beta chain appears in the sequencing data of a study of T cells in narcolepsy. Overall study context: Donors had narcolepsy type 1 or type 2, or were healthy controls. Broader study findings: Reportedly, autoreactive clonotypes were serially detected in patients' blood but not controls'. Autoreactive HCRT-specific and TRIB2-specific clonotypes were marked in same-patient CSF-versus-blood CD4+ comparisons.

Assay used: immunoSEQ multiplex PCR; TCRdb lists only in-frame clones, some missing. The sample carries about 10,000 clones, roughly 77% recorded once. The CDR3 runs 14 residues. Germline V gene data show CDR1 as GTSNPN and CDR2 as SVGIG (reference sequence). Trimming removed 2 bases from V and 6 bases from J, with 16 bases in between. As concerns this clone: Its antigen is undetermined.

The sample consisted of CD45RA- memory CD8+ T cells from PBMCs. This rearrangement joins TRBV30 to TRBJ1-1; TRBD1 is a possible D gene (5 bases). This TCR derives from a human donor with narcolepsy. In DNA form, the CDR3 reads TGTGCCTGGAGTCCGGGACGAGGGGAACCTGAAGCTTTCTTT. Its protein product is CAWSPGRGEPEAFF.